The text below deals with one T cell receptor (beta chain). The antigen remains unidentified. The record originates from a study of OX40 agonist ivuxolimab in advanced cancers. Study in general: Patients received the agonistic anti-OX40 (CD134) antibody ivuxolimab. Previous treatment with anti-PD-1, anti-PD-L1 or anti-CTLA-4 therapy was allowed; about 37% had received some. The mean age was approximately 60 years, ranging from 23 to 79, with 65% to 85% of participants male.

General study results and limits: Determination of antigen specificity was not performed for the expanded peripheral T cells.

Looked up from germline, CDR1 is MNHEY and CDR2 is SMNVEV (reference sequence). With 0 bases clipped from V and 11 bases from J, the junction kept 11 bases outside the gene matches. The CDR3 runs to 15 residues. TCRdb keeps only in-frame clones here, not all; method: immunoSEQ multiplex PCR. Among some 70,000 clones, approximately 90% were seen once, and the ten largest hold 8% to 10%. The specimen comprised CD4+ or CD8+ T cells sorted from blood, sampled in a trial of the OX40 agonist ivuxolimab. V and J are TRBV27 and TRBJ1-1; TRBD1 agrees at 8 bases. The sequence was collected from an adult with an advanced solid tumor such as melanoma, head and neck, liver or kidney cancer. The CDR3: CASSLSPGQESMAFF. CDR3 coding DNA: TGTGCCAGCAGTTTATCACCGGGACAGGAGTCAATGGCTTTCTTT.